This T cell receptor beta chain was documented in a study of CD8+ T cells in alopecia areata. At the level of the study: Each of the treated patients was given oral tofacitinib, 5 to 10 mg twice daily, for moderate-to-severe alopecia areata. Patients in the study were on tofacitinib for 6 to 18 months, then off it for 6 months. Study results and caveats: Because of a solitary nonresponder, the connection of baseline CD8+ expansion to response stays uncertain.

As to treatment: oral pan-JAK inhibitor, 5-10 mg twice daily. Concerning this clone: The antigen is not known. In the same sample, other DNA sequences code for this CDR3.

cDNA prepared by RNA extraction and subsequent reverse transcription served as the template for sequencing. Assay used: immunoSEQ multiplex PCR; TCRdb lists only in-frame clones, some missing. The sample includes some 170,000 clones, about 53% of them seen just once. Trimming removed 0 bases from V and 7 bases from J, with 5 bases in between. The germline CDR1 and CDR2 sequences are SGDLS and YYNGEE. The CDR3 sequence is 13 residues long. The sequencing here drew on CD8+ T cells sorted from blood, taken at week 24, from a patient treated with tofacitinib. The TCR originated in a human donor with alopecia areata. This rearrangement joins TRBV9 to TRBJ1-6; D remains ambiguous. CDR3 residues: CASSVGGNSPLHF. The CDR3, as DNA: TGTGCCAGCAGCGTAGGAGGAAATTCACCCCTCCACTTT.